The 10 T cell receptor beta chains in this list originate from one sample, sequenced in a study of cytomegalovirus exposure and HLA in healthy donors (dated by TCRdb to between 2016 and 2019). Libraries came from the immunoSEQ multiplex PCR assay. TCRdb mirrors the immuneACCESS table, restricted to in-frame sequences. Some clones are absent from its copies; in checked studies, under half trace to an unresolved V gene, and the reason for the others is unknown. The sample table contains around 140,000 clones; only one count was recorded for approximately 94% of them. 1.8% of the sample lies in the top ten. Input material: PBMCs. The receptors derive from a man between 18 and 29 years old in good health and CMV-seropositive.

The chain has TRBV30 and TRBJ1-6; the D is unclear. CDR1 and CDR2 from the germline V gene are GTSNPN and SVGIG (reference sequence). With 4 bases removed from V and 6 bases from J, the gap between germline ends came to 19 bases. There are 16 residues in the CDR3. CDR3 loop: CAWIRGGPFLNSPLHF. The DNA for the CDR3 is TGTGCCTGGATTCGAGGAGGCCCTTTCCTTAATTCACCCCTCCACTTT.

The chain employs TRBV19 and TRBJ1-6; possibly TRBD1 for D (6 bases). Per germline, CDR1 LNHDA and CDR2 SQIVND (reference sequence). The CDR3 runs to 15 residues. V was cut by 5 bases and J by 10 bases, with 18 bases left in between. CDR3 coding DNA: TGTGCCAGTAGTTCCAGACAGGCGGCGGAATCACCCCTCCACTTT. It encodes CASSSRQAAESPLHF.

The chain joins TRBV19 to TRBJ2-1, with D possibly TRBD1 on 6 matching bases. The CDR3 runs to 16 residues. Germline V gene lookup returns CDR1 LNHDA and CDR2 SQIVND (reference sequence). Trimming took off 1 base at V and 8 bases at J, with 18 bases between the two ends. The CDR3: CASSIGWTAAADEQFF. The CDR3 nucleotides are TGTGCCAGTAGTATAGGCTGGACAGCCGCCGCGGATGAGCAGTTCTTC.

The chain recombines TRBV15 with TRBJ1-2; D not certain. Per the germline V gene, CDR1 is LNHNV and CDR2 is YYDKDF (reference sequence). The CDR3 extends over 14 amino acids. The germline V and J ends were trimmed by 5 bases and 6 bases, with 16 bases remaining between them. In DNA form, the CDR3 reads TGTGCCACCAGCCTGGACTTTTCTCCCAATGGCTACACCTTC. This codes for CATSLDFSPNGYTF. Combining the CDR3 with reference TRBV15 and TRBJ1-2 gives the whole variable domain DAMVIQNPRYQVTQFGKPVTLSCSQTLNHNVMYWYQQKSSQAPKLLFHYYDKDFNNEADTPDNFQSRRPNTSFCFLDIRSPGLGDTAMYLCATSLDFSPNGYTFGSGTRLTVV.

CDR3 DNA sequence: TGTGCCAGCAGGGGAGGGATCTACGAGCAGTACTTC. This gives the protein CASRGGIYEQYF. The V and J genes are TRBV2 and TRBJ2-7, with TRBD2 matching 7 bases. Germline values: CDR1 SNHLY, CDR2 FYNNEI. V gave up 6 bases and J gave up 3 bases; unmatched junction bases: 2. The CDR3 runs to 12 residues.

The V gene is TRBV15, the J gene TRBJ1-1; D gene uncertain. The CDR3 length is 15 residues. CDR1 is LNHNV and CDR2 is YYDKDF in the germline V gene (reference sequence). V gave up 1 base and J gave up 1 base, with 10 bases separating them. CDR3: CATSRAQTGNTEAFF. CDR3 nucleotide sequence: TGTGCCACCAGCAGAGCCCAGACGGGGAACACTGAAGCTTTCTTT.

This clone was found once. The chain combines TRBV5-8 with TRBJ1-1; TRBD1 might be the D (6 bases). V gave up 5 bases and J gave up 9 bases, with 11 bases separating them. The CDR3 consists of 11 residues. Germline CDR1 and CDR2: SGHTS and YDEGEE. The CDR3 here is CASRGRDKAFF. The CDR3 DNA reads TGTGCCAGCAGGGGTAGGGACAAAGCTTTCTTT.

This chain joins TRBV27 and TRBJ2-2; 9 bases agree with TRBD1. The CDR3 is made up of 16 amino acids. J was trimmed by 7 bases and V by 7 bases; bases with no gene match: 13. Germline V gene data show CDR1 as MNHEY and CDR2 as SMNVEV (reference sequence). Here the CDR3 reads CASNIPGQGENGELFF. The CDR3 DNA is TGTGCCAGCAACATACCGGGACAGGGAGAGAACGGGGAGCTGTTTTTT.

The chain combines TRBV7-9 with TRBJ2-1; TRBD2 agrees at 8 bases. The CDR3 sequence is 15 residues long. Germline trimming cut 1 base from V and 5 bases from J; bases unmatched to any gene: 4. CDR1 is SEHNR, CDR2 FQNEAQ, per germline (reference sequence). CDR3 sequence: CASSLVGTSHNEQFF. CDR3 bases: TGTGCCAGCAGCTTAGTCGGGACTAGTCACAATGAGCAGTTCTTC. Filled out from reference TRBV7-9 and TRBJ2-1, the complete variable domain reads DTGVSQNPRHKITKRGQNVTFRCDPISEHNRLYWYRQTLGQGPEFLTYFQNEAQLEKSRLLSDRFSAERPKGSFSTLEIQRTEQGDSAMYLCASSLVGTSHNEQFFGPGTRLTVL.

This rearrangement joins TRBV20-1 to TRBJ2-7; D gene uncertain. CDR1 DFQATT and CDR2 SNEGSKA come from the germline V gene (reference sequence). Trimming removed 3 bases at V and 5 bases at J, with 5 bases between. The CDR3 totals 10 residues. Here the CDR3 DNA reads TGCAGTGCTAGGGGCCACGAGCAGTACTTC. Translation: CSARGHEQYF.